The T cell receptor beta chain described here comes from a study of blood T cell repertoires in COVID-19. Study-level information: PBMCs, B-cell-depleted T cells, or T cells provided the cDNA or gDNA that made up the material.

Trimming removed 6 bases at V and 7 bases at J, with 13 bases between. This CDR3 is 13 amino acids long. Some clones are missing from TCRdb's copy, which holds only in-frame ones; the method was immunoSEQ multiplex PCR. The sample contains tens of thousands of clones, 89% of which appear only once. This chain links TRBV12-3 or TRBV12-4 with TRBJ1-5, with a tentative D call TRBD1 (6 bases). The clonotype was recovered from a man aged 55-75 years with COVID-19, enrolled during active disease. Source material: peripheral blood. As DNA, the CDR3 is TGTGCCAGCAGACCTCAGGGGAACCAGCCCCAGCATTTT. Its protein is CASRPQGNQPQHF.